These T cell receptor beta chains were read from a single sample in a study of sequential checkpoint blockade in melanoma. Clones were read by immunoSEQ multiplex PCR, and TCRdb kept only the in-frame ones, dropping some. The sample lists 3,500 to 5,000 clones, roughly a fifth seen once, with over 4% in the top ten. Sequenced material: tumor tissue (inferred from file names), taken from a patient given nivolumab and ipilimumab in sequence. These receptors were collected from a human donor with melanoma. Both conserved end residues are trimmed from each CDR3. Rows may omit the clone size; those that give it use once, few, many or a size class.

J gene	V gene	clone size	CDR3 protein
TRBJ1-4	TRBV11-3	medium-sized	ASSRGQGHEKLF
TRBJ2-7	TRBV28	NA	ASSLRGGLVEQY
TRBJ1-1	TRBV6-8	few	ASSYGQVNTEAF
TRBJ1-5	TRBV6-8	NA	ASSPTGGNQPQH
TRBJ1-1	TRBV10-3	few	AISESGFGTEAF
TRBJ1-2	TRBV30	NA	AWSVVNRPYGYT
TRBJ2-3	TRBV6-8	few	AISGSFGADTQY
TRBJ1-2	TRBV6-8	few	ASSPTGTKGYT
TRBJ2-5	TRBV11-3	many	ASSQVFLSPDSAQY
TRBJ2-5	TRBV19	once	ACSARETQY
TRBJ2-1	TRBV11-3	few	ASRTRGGGNEQF
TRBJ1-2	TRBV11-3	many	ASSLPRGGAGYT
TRBJ1-2	TRBV6-8	medium-sized	ASSYFEGGYT
TRBJ1-5	TRBV28	few	ASSLDGNQPQH
TRBJ1-5	TRBV11-3	many	ASSLGPDFNQPQH
TRBJ2-5	TRBV28	few	ASRTGTGETQY
TRBJ1-6	TRBV10-3	NA	AISESLGDGYSPLH
TRBJ1-2	TRBV28	NA	ASRGGTIYGYT
TRBJ2-3	TRBV6-8	NA	ASKNGGTTDTQY
TRBJ2-2	TRBV19	NA	ASSTRTRRAGELF
TRBJ2-1	TRBV9	NA	ASSPRRRNEQF
TRBJ1-3	TRBV11-3	many	ASSSGTVGNTIY